The 30 T cell receptor beta chains below were found in one sample sequenced in a study of human T cells and chemical hapten exposure. TCRdb recomputed calls from the RACE reads with MiXCR, one row per CDR3 protein. The sample consists of a few hundred thousand distinct CDR3 sequences, about 6.9% of them appearing once. Time point indicated: patch test 2, 6 weeks after DPC sensitization. As to treatment: therapeutic diphenylcyclopropenone sensitization with weekly scalp DPC. The material was whole blood, obtained in connection with sensitization to the hapten diphenylcyclopropenone (DPC). The receptors derive from a woman between 18 and 29 years old with alopecia areata. Some clones in this sample may be carry-over from other donors' samples.

The sample holds a few counts of this clonotype. The chain recombines TRBV18 with TRBJ2-1, with D perhaps TRBD1 or TRBD2 (5 bases each). The CDR3 runs to 13 residues. Per germline, CDR1 KGHSH and CDR2 LQKENI. Between the trimmed V and J ends, which lost 3 bases and 10 bases, there was a span of 13 bases. CDR3 nucleotides: TGTGCCAGCTCACCGGGGCGTGGGGAGGAGCAGTTCTTC. It encodes CASSPGRGEEQFF.

The chain has TRBV5-1 and TRBJ1-1; 7 bases fit TRBD1. Germline V lookup: CDR1 SGHRS, CDR2 YFSETQ. This CDR3 spans 14 amino acids. V trimming: 2 bases; J trimming: 2 bases; junction bases outside the gene matches: 3. The CDR3 here is CASSLRGGNTEAFF. The CDR3 DNA is TGCGCCAGCAGCTTAAGAGGGGGCAACACTGAAGCTTTCTTT.

This clonotype has a handful of counts. The J gene is TRBJ1-6, the V gene TRBV20-1; TRBD1 is a possible D gene (6 bases). Germline loops: CDR1 DFQATT, CDR2 SNEGSKA (reference sequence). The CDR3 has 13 residues. The V end was cut by 2 bases, the J end by 9 bases, with 11 bases between. The CDR3 region has the DNA TGCAGTGCTAGATCTCAAGGGGGTTCACCCCTCCACTTT. This codes for CSARSQGGSPLHF.

With regard to this clonotype: A clone one base away is much larger, so this may be a read error. The J gene is TRBJ2-3, the V gene TRBV29-1; 9 nucleotides line up with TRBD1. The CDR3 sequence is 14 residues long. Germline CDR1 SQVTM, CDR2 ANQGSEA. The ends lost 6 bases at V and 6 bases at J; junction bases unmatched: 10. The DNA for the CDR3 is TGCAGCGTGACGGGGACAGGGAGCAGGGATACGCAGTATTTT. The encoded protein is CSVTGTGSRDTQYF.

This clonotype was seen a few times. The chain links TRBV28 to TRBJ1-6; weak D call: TRBD1 (6 bases). There are 13 residues in the CDR3. The germline V and J ends were trimmed by 6 bases and 10 bases, with 13 bases remaining between them. Germline V CDR1 and CDR2: MDHEN, SYDVKM. The CDR3 region has the DNA TGTGCCAGCAGAGCACAGGGTGGATCACCCCTCCACTTT. This encodes CASRAQGGSPLHF.

This clonotype was counted only a few times. CDR3: CASSLANMNTEAFF. In nucleotides, the CDR3 is TGTGCCAGCAGCTTAGCGAACATGAACACTGAAGCTTTCTTT. The rearrangement joins TRBV7-9 to TRBJ1-1, with D unclear. V dropped 0 bases and J dropped 0 bases, with 5 bases sitting between them. Looked up from germline, CDR1 is SEHNR and CDR2 is FQNEAQ (reference sequence). The CDR3 spans 14 residues.

A few counts support this clonotype. The rearrangement uses TRBV27 and TRBJ1-2, with a tentative D call TRBD1 (5 bases). Germline loops: CDR1 MNHEY, CDR2 SMNVEV (reference sequence). The CDR3 totals 14 residues. The V end lost 2 bases, the J end lost 3 bases, and 10 bases lay between the germline ends. CDR3 nucleotides: TGTGCCAGCAGTTTACAGGGTGGGGACTATGGCTACACCTTC. It is translated as CASSLQGGDYGYTF.

This clonotype has at least ten counts. In DNA, the CDR3 is TGTGCCAGCAGTGGGGGCGGTGACACAGATACGCAGTATTTT. Protein product: CASSGGGDTDTQYF. The chain couples TRBV25-1 to TRBJ2-3, with D possibly matching TRBD1 (5 bases). Trimming pared 4 bases from V and 2 bases from J, leaving 10 bases between. CDR3 length: 14 amino acids. The germline V gene encodes CDR1 MGHDK and CDR2 SYGVNS.

V is TRBV10-2 and J is TRBJ1-2; no firm D call. V was shortened by 2 bases and J by 4 bases, with 11 bases between the two germline ends. Germline CDR1 WSHSY, CDR2 SAAADI. CDR3 length: 14 amino acids. Here the CDR3 DNA reads TGCGCCAGCAGTGAGCAGACGCGGACCTATGGCTACACCTTC. Amino acids: CASSEQTRTYGYTF.

This clonotype appeared a few times. The gene calls are TRBV29-1 and TRBJ2-3; 10 nucleotides line up with TRBD1. The germline gives CDR1 SQVTM, CDR2 ANQGSEA. This CDR3 spans 13 amino acids. The ends lost 4 bases at V and 3 bases at J; junction bases unmatched: 1. CDR3 loop: CSVGTGGTDTQYF. The CDR3, as DNA: TGCAGCGTTGGGACAGGGGGGACAGATACGCAGTATTTT.

V is TRBV20-1 and J is TRBJ1-6; D is unclear. The CDR3 runs 14 residues. CDR1 and CDR2 from the germline V gene are DFQATT and SNEGSKA (reference sequence). V was shortened by 3 bases and J by 0 bases, with 6 bases between the two germline ends. CDR3 residues: CSARRGSYNSPLHF. DNA of the CDR3: TGCAGTGCTAGGCGGGGCTCCTATAATTCACCCCTCCACTTT.

The rearrangement uses TRBV2 and TRBJ1-1; no firm D call. CDR1 is SNHLY, CDR2 FYNNEI, per germline. The CDR3 is 13 amino acids. Trimming removed 4 bases from V and 0 bases from J, with 6 bases in between. The CDR3 sequence is CASSAELNTEAFF. The CDR3 DNA is TGTGCCAGCAGTGCCGAGCTGAACACTGAAGCTTTCTTT.

The chain recombines TRBV6-5 with TRBJ1-2; unclear D gene. CDR1 and CDR2 from the germline V gene are MNHEY and SVGAGI. The V end lost 5 bases, the J end lost 13 bases, and 17 bases lay between the germline ends. The CDR3 covers 12 residues. The CDR3 bases are TGTGCCAGCAGTCCACGGACCGGGGTATTCACCTTC. Amino acids: CASSPRTGVFTF.

The chain carries TRBV2 and TRBJ2-7, with TRBD1 matching 8 bases. Losses at the gene ends were 6 bases for V and 4 bases for J; bases not matched to a gene: 8. The CDR3 consists of 14 residues. The germline V gene has CDR1 SNHLY and CDR2 FYNNEI. The DNA of the CDR3 is TGTGCCAGCAGCCAACAGGGGGACCCTTACGAGCAGTACTTC. Residues: CASSQQGDPYEQYF.

The chain is built from TRBV5-6 and TRBJ2-3, with D perhaps TRBD1 (5 bases). V was pared by 4 bases and J by 3 bases, with 9 bases between. CDR1 SGHDT and CDR2 YYEEEE come from the germline V gene. CDR3 length: 13 residues. The DNA of the CDR3 is TGTGCCAGCAGCATAGACAGAACAGATACGCAGTATTTT. This sequence encodes CASSIDRTDTQYF.

This clonotype was detected many times. The chain recombines TRBV5-5 with TRBJ1-6; D possibly corresponds to TRBD1 (5 bases). Germline lookup yields CDR1 SGHKS and CDR2 YYEKEE (reference sequence). V was clipped by 3 bases and J by 7 bases, with 5 bases between them. The CDR3 contains 12 residues. DNA of the CDR3: TGTGCCAGCAGCTGGACAAATTCACCCCTCCACTTT. Its protein product is CASSWTNSPLHF. The whole variable domain, filled in from reference TRBV5-5 and TRBJ1-6, reads DAGVTQSPTHLIKTRGQQVTLRCSPISGHKSVSWYQQVLGQGPQFIFQYYEKEERGRGNFPDRFSARQFPNYSSELNVNALLLGDSALYLCASSWTNSPLHFGNGTRLTVT.

V gene TRBV19 combines with J gene TRBJ1-6; D may be TRBD1 (6 bases). The CDR3 consists of 15 residues. The germline gives CDR1 LNHDA, CDR2 SQIVND (reference sequence). The ends were cut back, 6 bases at V and 6 bases at J, with 15 bases in the middle. This CDR3 is CASSGGRRGNSPLHF. Written as DNA, the CDR3 is TGTGCCAGTAGCGGGGGGCGAAGAGGTAATTCACCCCTCCACTTT.

The V gene is TRBV12-3 or TRBV12-4, the J gene TRBJ2-2; D is undetermined. V lost 3 bases and J lost 6, with 8 bases in between. The CDR3 has 13 amino acids. The CDR3 nucleotides are TGTGCCAGCAGTTTTTCTTCGTCCGGGGAGCTGTTTTTT. This translates into CASSFSSSGELFF.

This clonotype has at least ten counts. This chain uses TRBV6-6 with TRBJ2-5; no definite D call. The CDR3 extends over 11 amino acids. Trimming took 7 bases from V and 5 from J, leaving 8 bases between them. Germline V gene lookup returns CDR1 MNHNY and CDR2 SVGAGI (reference sequence). The CDR3 DNA reads TGTGCCAGCAAAAACCCGGAGACCCAGTACTTC. Translating it yields CASKNPETQYF.

This clonotype was picked up many times. The rearrangement uses TRBV24-1 and TRBJ2-7; D gene uncertain. Germline V lookup: CDR1 KGHDR, CDR2 SFDVKD. Trimming left V 1 base short and J 5 bases short, with 20 bases between. This CDR3 is built from 17 residues. The CDR3 spells CATSDFPRTVPPHEQYF. DNA of the CDR3: TGTGCCACCAGTGATTTCCCCCGAACTGTACCCCCGCACGAGCAGTACTTC.

This chain uses TRBV3-1 with TRBJ1-2, with TRBD1 matching 10 bases. The CDR3 consists of 18 residues. Unmatched junction bases numbered 14, after V lost 1 base and J lost 6 bases. In germline, CDR1 is LGHDT, CDR2 YNNKEL (reference sequence). In DNA, the CDR3 is TGTGCCAGCAGCCAAGGACAGGGGGCGCGAGAAACCGAGAATGGCTACACCTTC. Translating gives CASSQGQGARETENGYTF.

Comment on this clonotype: A read error may account for a junction end that differs from germline. The V call is TRBV7-9, the J call TRBJ2-7; D tentatively fits TRBD1 or TRBD2 (7 bases each). CDR3 size: 10 residues. Germline loops: CDR1 SEHNR, CDR2 FQNEAQ (reference sequence). CDR3 coding DNA: TGTGCCAGCAGCCCTGACAGGGAGGGCTTC. It translates to CASSPDREGF.

This clonotype was observed many times. The rearrangement links TRBV6-1 to TRBJ1-1; no reliable D call. In germline, CDR1 is MNHNS, CDR2 SASEGT. CDR3 length: 14 amino acids. Trimming stripped 1 base from V and 6 bases from J, with 12 bases between. The CDR3 region is CASSEGLESAEAFF. The DNA for the CDR3 is TGTGCCAGCAGTGAAGGATTAGAGAGCGCTGAAGCTTTCTTT.

The chain employs TRBV7-9 and TRBJ2-4; TRBD1 aligns across 7 bases. The CDR3 runs to 14 residues. Germline V gives CDR1 SEHNR, CDR2 FQNEAQ (reference sequence). The V gene end was trimmed by 4 bases and the J gene end by 8 bases; junction bases not matched to a gene: 8. CDR3 protein: CASSSEGTADIQYF. The CDR3 DNA reads TGTGCCAGCAGCTCCGAAGGGACAGCGGACATTCAGTACTTC.

The chain is built from TRBV20-1 and TRBJ2-5; 12 nucleotides line up with TRBD2. CDR1 is DFQATT, CDR2 SNEGSKA, per germline (reference sequence). The CDR3 extends over 16 amino acids. Unmatched junction bases numbered 8, after V lost 5 bases and J lost 1 base. CDR3 residues: CSAFSTSGGPQETQYF. Here the CDR3 DNA reads TGCAGTGCTTTTTCGACTAGCGGGGGTCCCCAAGAGACCCAGTACTTC.

This clonotype is a singleton in its sample. The J gene is TRBJ2-3, the V gene TRBV27, with TRBD1 as a possible D gene (6 bases). V dropped 3 bases and J dropped 3 bases, with 16 bases sitting between them. CDR1 and CDR2 from the germline V gene are MNHEY and SMNVEV (reference sequence). The CDR3 sequence is 16 residues long. The CDR3 DNA is TGTGCCAGCAGTTTCCTAAGAGGACAGCTGACAGATACGCAGTATTTT. This translates into CASSFLRGQLTDTQYF.

As for this clonotype: This clone may be a read error of a much larger clone one base away. The J gene is TRBJ2-3, the V gene TRBV7-6; D perhaps matches TRBD1 (5 bases). The germline gives CDR1 SGHVS, CDR2 FNYEAQ. The CDR3 length is 14 residues. The CDR3: CVSSVTEATDTQYF. The DNA of the CDR3 is TGTGTCAGCAGCGTGACAGAAGCCACAGATACGCAGTATTTT.

This clonotype was recorded at least ten times. The chain joins TRBV6-5 to TRBJ1-4; D may be TRBD1 (5 bases). There are 16 residues in the CDR3. The V gene lost 0 bases and the J gene lost 7 bases, with 15 bases spanning the gap. Per germline, CDR1 MNHEY and CDR2 SVGAGI. The CDR3 nucleotides read TGTGCCAGCAGTTACTCCCGACCAGTGAGGGGTGAAAAACTGTTTTTT. Residues: CASSYSRPVRGEKLFF.

V gene TRBV6-1 combines with J gene TRBJ2-3, with 8 bases fitting TRBD2. The CDR3 spans 15 residues. Germline V CDR1 and CDR2: MNHNS, SASEGT. The V gene end was trimmed by 3 bases and the J gene end by 3 bases; junction bases not matched to a gene: 5. The CDR3 region is CASSETSEPTDTQYF. The CDR3 DNA reads as TGTGCCAGCAGTGAGACTAGCGAGCCAACAGATACGCAGTATTTT.

This clonotype was seen ten or more times. The genes are TRBV6-2 or TRBV6-3 and TRBJ1-5; 11 bases map to TRBD1. Germline V gives CDR1 MNHEY, CDR2 SVGEGT. The CDR3 has 15 residues. The V gene end was trimmed by 7 bases and the J gene end by 7 bases; junction bases not matched to a gene: 9. This CDR3 reads CASTPTGTGGQPQHF. The CDR3 region has the DNA TGTGCCAGCACCCCAACCGGGACAGGGGGACAGCCCCAGCATTTT.